This section outlines one T cell receptor beta chain sequence together with its context. Its antigen remains unidentified. This record belongs to a study of T cells after yellow fever vaccination. General study points: Overlap between CD4 and CD8 compartments was detected for a small share of clonotypes. The study re-detected most primary-vaccination clones after the booster (approximately 97% CD4, roughly 88% CD8).

TCRdb re-analysed the 5' RACE reads in MiXCR, keeping a single row per CDR3 protein. The sample lists approximately 550,000 distinct CDR3 sequences, approximately 21% occurring once. The length of the CDR3 is 16 residues. Germline V gene lookup returns CDR1 SGHRS and CDR2 YFSETQ. Trimming took 6 bases from V and 9 from J; bases not matched to a gene: 17. The V and J genes are TRBV5-1 and TRBJ2-1; 8 nucleotides agree with TRBD2. The receptor was isolated from a man younger than 40 who received the YFV17D yellow fever vaccine. The material was PBMCs, obtained 15 days after the yellow fever booster vaccination. CDR3: CASIAPKGLDRSEQFF. The CDR3 DNA is TGCGCCAGCATTGCCCCGAAGGGACTAGACAGGAGTGAGCAGTTCTTC.